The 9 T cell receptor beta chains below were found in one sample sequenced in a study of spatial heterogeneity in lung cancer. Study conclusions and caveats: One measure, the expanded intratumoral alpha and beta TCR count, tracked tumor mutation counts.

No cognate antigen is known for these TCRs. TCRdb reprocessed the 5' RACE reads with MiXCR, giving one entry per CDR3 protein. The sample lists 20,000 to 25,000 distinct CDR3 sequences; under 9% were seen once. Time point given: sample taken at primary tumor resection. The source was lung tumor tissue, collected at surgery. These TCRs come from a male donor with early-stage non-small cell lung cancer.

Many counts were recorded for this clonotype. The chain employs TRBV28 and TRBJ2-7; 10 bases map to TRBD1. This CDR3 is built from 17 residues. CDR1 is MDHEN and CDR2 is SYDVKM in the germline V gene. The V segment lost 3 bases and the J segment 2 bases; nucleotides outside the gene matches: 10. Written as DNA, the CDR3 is TGTGCCAGCAGTTTTTCCCGTAGGGACAGGGGCCCCTACGAGCAGTACTTC. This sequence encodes CASSFSRRDRGPYEQYF.

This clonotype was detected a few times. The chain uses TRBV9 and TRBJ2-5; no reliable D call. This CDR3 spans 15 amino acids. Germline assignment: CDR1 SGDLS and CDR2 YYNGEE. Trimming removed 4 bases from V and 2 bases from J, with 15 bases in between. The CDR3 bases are TGTGCCAGCAGCCCAACCCCCGAGATTCAAGAGACCCAGTACTTC. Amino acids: CASSPTPEIQETQYF.

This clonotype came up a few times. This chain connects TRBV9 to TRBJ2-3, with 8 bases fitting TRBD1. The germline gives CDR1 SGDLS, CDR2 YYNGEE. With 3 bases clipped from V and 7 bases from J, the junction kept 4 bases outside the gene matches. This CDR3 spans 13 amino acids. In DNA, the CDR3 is TGTGCCAGCAGCGCCCAGGGGGCATATACGCAGTATTTT. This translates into CASSAQGAYTQYF.

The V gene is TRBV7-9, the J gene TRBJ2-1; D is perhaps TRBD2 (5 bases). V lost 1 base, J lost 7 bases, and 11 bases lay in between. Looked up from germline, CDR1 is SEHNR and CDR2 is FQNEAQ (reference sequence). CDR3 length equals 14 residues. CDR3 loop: CASSLGGFGNEQFF. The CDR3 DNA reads TGTGCCAGCAGCTTAGGAGGGTTCGGGAATGAGCAGTTCTTC.

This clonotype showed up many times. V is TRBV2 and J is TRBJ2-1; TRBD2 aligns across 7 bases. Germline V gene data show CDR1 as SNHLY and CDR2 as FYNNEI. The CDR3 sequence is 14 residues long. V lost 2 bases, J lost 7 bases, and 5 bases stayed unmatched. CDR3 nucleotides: TGTGCCAGCAGTGAACTGCTAGCGGTAAATGAGCAGTTCTTC. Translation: CASSELLAVNEQFF.

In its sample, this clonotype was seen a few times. CDR3 coding DNA: TGTGCCATCAGTAGACAGCTTTCCCAAGAGACCCAGTACTTC. Translated: CAISRQLSQETQYF. This sequence joins TRBV10-3 and TRBJ2-5; a possible D gene is TRBD1 (5 bases). The CDR3 spans 14 residues. Germline values: CDR1 ENHRY, CDR2 SYGVKD. Trimming cost V 5 bases and J 1 base, with 11 bases left between them.

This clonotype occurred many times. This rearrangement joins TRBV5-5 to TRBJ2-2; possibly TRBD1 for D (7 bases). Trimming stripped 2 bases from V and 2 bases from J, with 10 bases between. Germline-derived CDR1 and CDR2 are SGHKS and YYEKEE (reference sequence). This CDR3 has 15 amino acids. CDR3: CASSLQGTNTGELFF. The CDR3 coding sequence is TGTGCCAGCAGCTTACAGGGGACTAACACCGGGGAGCTGTTTTTT.

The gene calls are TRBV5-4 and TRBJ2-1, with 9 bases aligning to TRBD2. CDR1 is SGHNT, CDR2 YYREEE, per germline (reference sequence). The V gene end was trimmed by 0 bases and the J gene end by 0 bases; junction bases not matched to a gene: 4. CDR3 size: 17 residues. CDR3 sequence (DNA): TGTGCCAGCAGCTTGGAGCTAGCGGGGAACTCCTACAATGAGCAGTTCTTC. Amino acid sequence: CASSLELAGNSYNEQFF.

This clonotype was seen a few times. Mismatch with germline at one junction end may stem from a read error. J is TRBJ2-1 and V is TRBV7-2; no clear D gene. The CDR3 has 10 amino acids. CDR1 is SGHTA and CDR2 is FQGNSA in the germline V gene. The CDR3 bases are TGTGCCGGACCACTACTCGAAGCTGTCTTC. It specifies CAGPLLEAVF.